Included here is one T cell receptor (beta chain) sequence, with context. The sample holds one count of this clone. The target of this receptor is not known. No per-base quality is available; no much larger clone lies one base away. The data were taken from a study of T cell responses to AZD1222 COVID-19 vaccine (dated by TCRdb to the early 2020s). With regard to the full study: Because spike-specific TCR depth and breadth did not differ between the two schedules, AZD1222 recipients who got a second dose at roughly 4 weeks were pooled with those who got a second dose at roughly 12 weeks. TCR sequencing was performed for 230 to 250 trial participants, of whom some 200 were given two doses of AZD1222 and some 25 were given two doses of MenACWY control vaccine. Trial participants were enrolled by age into subgroups of 18-55, 56-69 and 70-plus years, and roughly 150, 30 and 60 TCR-sequenced participants, respectively, were included in these subgroups.

The paper's findings and limits, for the study overall: Conclusions about previously exposed vaccinees are limited, since just 6 or 7 AZD1222 recipients were seropositive for SARS-CoV-2 at baseline. Because no day 14 peak-response samples were available, repertoires were characterized only after the peak T cell response. Spike-specific TCR breadth and depth rose significantly after two AZD1222 doses compared with day 0 and with MenACWY recipients. Nearly half of unique spike-specific TCRs reportedly recognized epitopes outside regions mutated in the B.1.351 and B.1.1.7 variants. CD4 TCRs associated with the vaccine covered the entire spike protein, and the dominant responses were in regions 160-218 and 743-854. Participants were mostly white British, with more females than males. The authors suggested clonal diversity may have been underestimated. In the small 56-69-year group, the increase in depth fell short of significance, most likely because of low power.

From cysteine to phenylalanine, the CDR3 is 14 amino acids long. CDR3 DNA is the only sequence kept; it has 42 bases, read in frame from the first base. The V and J ends are trimmed by 0 bases and 7 bases, leaving 11 bases between them. The germline V gene provides CDR1 SGDLS and CDR2 YYNGEE. The time point label here, explained by the study, means: baseline before first vaccination. Samples from vaccinated people were obtained from the UK trials COV001 and COV002, which included a single-blind randomized controlled phase 2/3 trial of AZD1222 (ChAdOx1 nCoV-19) in healthy adults. For TCRbeta chain sequencing, PBMC samples were collected from trial participants at day 0 and at day 28 after the second dose. The CDR3 regions of human TCRbeta chains were subjected to immunosequencing. On the authors' methods: Repertoire TCRs were matched against a reference library of SARS-CoV-2-specific TCRs generated with the MIRA antigen-specificity platform. Breadth was defined as the fraction of unique TCRs that were SARS-CoV-2-associated, and depth was defined as the fraction of total T cells that were SARS-CoV-2-associated. Using the MIRA data, each spike-specific TCR was assigned both to the spike region to which the TCR was reactive and to a CD4 or CD8 class. Log10-transformed breadth and depth values were compared by one-way ANOVA with Sidak's multiple comparisons tests. Not all clones reach the TCRdb copy of this immuneACCESS table, which keeps in-frame sequences only. Checked studies attribute under half of the gap to unresolved V genes and leave the rest unexplained. V and J calls and clone size are as listed in that table; D and trimming were resolved from the DNA. The sample yields 90,000 to 110,000 clones; 82% were counted once. The ten largest clones represent 4% to 6% of the sample.

The chain is assembled from TRBV9 and TRBJ2-1, and the D gene may be TRBD1, 7 bases matching. The sequencing used peripheral blood, collected on day 0 of AZD1222 vaccination. The sequence derives from an adult in good health. The CDR3 region: CASSVAGGLNEQFF. The DNA reads TGTGCCAGCAGCGTAGCAGGGGGGCTTAATGAGCAGTTCTTC.